A selection of T cell receptor beta chains follows, all from one sample in a study of blood T cell repertoires in COVID-19. Method: immunoSEQ multiplex PCR; TCRdb's copy keeps in-frame clones and lacks some. The sample consists of some 96,000 clones, 86% of them appearing once. Specimen: peripheral blood. These receptors all stem from a middle-aged man with acute or convalescent COVID-19. Each CDR3 is given with its conserved first and last residue. A D gene is named only where the DNA matches it firmly. Size values are once, few and many counts, or a class for expanded clones, and some rows have none.

>TRBV29-1|TRBJ2-1|.|16|.
CSVEDLTGSSYNEQFF
TGCAGCGTTGAAGATCTGACGGGTTCCTCCTACAATGAGCAGTTCTTC
>TRBV5-1|TRBJ2-3|.|16|.
CASSPPSLTSTDTQYF
TGCGCCAGCAGCCCCCCTAGCCTAACTAGCACAGATACGCAGTATTTT
>TRBV11-2|TRBJ2-7|TRBD2|13|.
CASNQREGYEQYF
TGTGCCAGCAATCAGCGGGAGGGGTACGAGCAGTACTTC
>TRBV4-1|TRBJ2-2|TRBD2|21|.
CASSQERAGGRGSGRTGELFF
TGCGCCAGCAGCCAAGAAAGGGCTGGTGGGCGGGGTAGCGGGAGAACCGGGGAGCTGTTTTTT
>TRBV6-5|TRBJ1-2|.|14|.
CASSRQGLGYGYTF
TGTGCCAGCAGCCGCCAGGGGCTTGGGTATGGCTACACCTTC
>TRBV5-4|TRBJ2-1|TRBD2|14|.
CASSSGLARGEQFF
TGTGCCAGCAGCTCCGGACTAGCCCGTGGGGAGCAGTTCTTC
>TRBV2|TRBJ2-6|TRBD1|16|once
CASSRDSHSGANVLTF
TGTGCCAGCAGCCGGGACAGCCACTCTGGGGCCAACGTCCTGACTTTC
>TRBV7-9|TRBJ1-6|TRBD1|16|.
CASSSSGQGLNSPLHF
TGTGCCAGCAGCTCTTCGGGACAGGGTCTCAATTCACCCCTCCACTTT
>TRBV2|TRBJ1-6|TRBD1|13|once
CASRDRERSPLHF
TGTGCCAGCAGGGACAGGGAAAGATCACCCCTCCACTTT
>TRBV24-1|TRBJ2-6|TRBD1|18|.
CATSPRDRGIFGANVLTF
TGTGCCACCAGTCCCCGGGACAGGGGTATCTTTGGGGCCAACGTCCTGACTTTC
>TRBV3-1/TRBV3-2|TRBJ2-1|.|13|.
CASSQGAFNEQFF
TGTGCCAGCAGCCAAGGGGCGTTCAATGAGCAGTTCTTC
>TRBV29-1|TRBJ2-5|TRBD2|12|.
CSVGAGGETQYF
TGCAGCGTTGGAGCGGGAGGAGAGACCCAGTACTTC
>TRBV7-2|TRBJ2-7|.|13|.
CASSLAPVYEQYF
TGTGCCAGCAGCTTAGCGCCGGTTTACGAGCAGTACTTC
>TRBV6-5|TRBJ1-6|.|14|.
CASSPGTYNSPLHF
TGTGCCAGCAGTCCGGGAACTTACAATTCACCCCTCCACTTT
>TRBV2|TRBJ1-1|TRBD1|14|.
CASRENRGGTEAFF
TGTGCCAGCAGGGAAAACAGGGGCGGTACTGAAGCTTTCTTT
>TRBV6-5|TRBJ2-1|TRBD2|14|.
CASRLGLAYNEQFF
TGTGCCAGCAGATTGGGACTAGCCTACAATGAGCAGTTCTTC
>TRBV2|TRBJ2-5|.|11|.
CASSPTRTQYF
TGTGCCAGCAGTCCGACACGAACCCAGTACTTC
>TRBV10-3|TRBJ2-3|TRBD2|18|.
CAISETSGRRGGTDTQYF
TGTGCCATCAGTGAGACTAGCGGGAGGCGGGGTGGTACAGATACGCAGTATTTT
>TRBV5-6|TRBJ2-7|TRBD1|13|.
CASSATGGNEQYF
TGTGCCAGCAGCGCGACAGGGGGCAACGAGCAGTACTTC
>TRBV13|TRBJ1-1|.|15|.
CASSLGRYLNTEAFF
TGTGCCAGCAGCTTAGGCAGGTACCTGAACACTGAAGCTTTCTTT
>TRBV19|TRBJ1-2|TRBD1|15|.
CASSIDRGTGIGYTF
TGTGCCAGTAGTATAGATCGCGGGACAGGGATCGGCTACACCTTC
>TRBV20-1|TRBJ2-7|.|13|.
CSASSVSPHEQYF
TGCAGTGCTAGTAGCGTCTCCCCCCACGAGCAGTACTTC
>TRBV7-2|TRBJ1-3|.|14|.
CASSLVTGGNTIYF
TGTGCCAGCAGCTTAGTTACAGGGGGAAACACCATATATTTT
>TRBV3-1/TRBV3-2|TRBJ1-2|TRBD1|14|.
CASSRLTGNYGYTF
TGTGCCAGCAGCCGCCTGACAGGGAACTATGGCTACACCTTC
>TRBV11-2|TRBJ1-1|.|15|.
CASRHGRGGNTEAFF
TGTGCCAGCAGACACGGTAGGGGGGGGAACACTGAAGCTTTCTTT
>TRBV4-2|TRBJ1-5|.|14|.
CASSQDSQVPPQHF
TGTGCCAGCAGCCAAGATTCCCAGGTCCCGCCCCAGCATTTT
>TRBV27|TRBJ2-6|TRBD1|17|.
CASSPGQGWSGANVLTF
TGTGCCAGCAGTCCGGGACAGGGTTGGTCTGGGGCCAACGTCCTGACTTTC
>TRBV5-6|TRBJ2-3|.|12|.
CASSFDFDTQYF
TGTGCCAGCAGCTTCGACTTCGATACGCAGTATTTT
>TRBV5-1|TRBJ2-3|.|11|.
CASSNTDTQYF
TGCGCCAGCAGTAATACAGATACGCAGTATTTT
>TRBV6-2/TRBV6-3|TRBJ1-1|.|16|.
CASSYSSGGLGTEAFF
TGTGCCAGCAGTTACTCGAGTGGGGGCCTGGGCACTGAAGCTTTCTTT
>TRBV18|TRBJ2-7|.|12|once
CASSPGGNEQYF
TGTGCCAGCTCACCAGGAGGAAACGAGCAGTACTTC
>TRBV28|TRBJ1-1|.|13|few
CASSLWGAPGAFF
TGTGCCAGCAGTTTATGGGGGGCCCCCGGAGCTTTCTTT